This passage covers 17 T cell receptor beta chains from one sample sequenced in a study of shared clonotypes between healthy human individuals. Clones were sequenced by immunoSEQ multiplex PCR, and TCRdb holds only the in-frame ones, with some missing. The sample includes approximately 2.4 million clones, 90% to 96% of them seen just once. Sequencing input: naive CD4+ T cells sorted from blood. Subset here: CD45RA+ positively selected. These receptors were taken from a man younger than 35 in good health.

The CDR3 nucleotides read TGTGCCAGCAGTGATGGCGGTAGCTCCTACGAGCAGTACTTC. Its protein is CASSDGGSSYEQYF. This chain links TRBV2 with TRBJ2-7, with D unresolved. The germline V gene encodes CDR1 SNHLY and CDR2 FYNNEI. CDR3 length equals 14 residues. Trimming pared 3 bases from V and 0 bases from J, leaving 9 bases between.

V gene TRBV5-1 combines with J gene TRBJ2-5, with TRBD1 identical over 8 bases. The CDR3 spans 14 residues. Germline V gene sequence: CDR1 SGHRS, CDR2 YFSETQ. With V trimmed by 2 bases and J by 5 bases, 5 bases remained unmatched. CDR3 bases: TGCGCCAGCAGCTTACAGGGGGTGTCTGAGACCCAGTACTTC. Encoded protein: CASSLQGVSETQYF.

The chain recombines TRBV27 with TRBJ2-7; unclear D gene. The CDR3 consists of 13 residues. V lost 2 bases to trimming and J lost 3 bases, with 8 bases between them. Germline lookup yields CDR1 MNHEY and CDR2 SMNVEV (reference sequence). CDR3 bases: TGTGCCAGCAGTTTACCTCCGGTCTACGAGCAGTACTTC. It codes for CASSLPPVYEQYF.

V gene TRBV28 combines with J gene TRBJ2-5, with D perhaps matching TRBD1 (5 bases). This CDR3 is 17 amino acids long. The germline V and J ends were trimmed by 3 bases and 9 bases, with 26 bases remaining between them. Germline V gene lookup returns CDR1 MDHEN and CDR2 SYDVKM. This CDR3 is CASSFARRLKGKFAQYF. Written as DNA, the CDR3 is TGTGCCAGCAGTTTCGCAAGACGGCTGAAGGGGAAATTCGCCCAGTACTTC.

This clone has a single count. V usage is TRBV5-1 and J usage is TRBJ2-1, with 7 nucleotides matching TRBD2. V was pared by 1 base and J by 2 bases, with 3 bases of the junction left unmatched. This CDR3 spans 15 amino acids. Germline V gene sequence: CDR1 SGHRS, CDR2 YFSETQ. The CDR3 region is CASSLKAGPYNEQFF. The CDR3 DNA reads as TGCGCCAGCAGCTTGAAAGCGGGGCCCTACAATGAGCAGTTCTTC. The full variable domain, rest sourced from reference TRBV5-1 and TRBJ2-1, is KAGVTQTPRYLIKTRGQQVTLSCSPISGHRSVSWYQQTPGQGLQFLFEYFSETQRNKGNFPGRFSGRQFSNSRSEMNVSTLELGDSALYLCASSLKAGPYNEQFFGPGTRLTVL.

The gene calls are TRBV18 and TRBJ2-3; a possible D gene is TRBD2 (6 bases). This CDR3 spans 16 amino acids. V was shortened by 2 bases and J by 5 bases, with 17 bases between the two germline ends. CDR1 is KGHSH and CDR2 is LQKENI in the germline V gene. The DNA of the CDR3 is TGTGCCAGCTCACCAGTCACTAGCCTCGGAAGAGATACGCAGTATTTT. Its translation is CASSPVTSLGRDTQYF.

Concerning this clone itself: Additional DNA sequences in this sample encode the identical CDR3. V usage is TRBV5-1 and J usage is TRBJ2-3; D call uncertain. CDR3 length equals 15 residues. Germline loops: CDR1 SGHRS, CDR2 YFSETQ. Trimming stripped 1 base from V and 0 bases from J, with 9 bases between. This CDR3 reads CASSLTGTSTDTQYF. The CDR3 DNA sequence: TGCGCCAGCAGCTTGACCGGAACTAGCACAGATACGCAGTATTTT.

V gene TRBV10-3 combines with J gene TRBJ2-7; D not resolved. Trimming cost V 4 bases and J 4 bases, with 8 bases left between them. CDR1 is ENHRY and CDR2 is SYGVKD in the germline V gene. This CDR3 comprises 12 residues. Here the CDR3 DNA reads TGTGCCATCAGTGCAGGTTTTTACGAGCAGTACTTC. The encoded protein is CAISAGFYEQYF.

This clone is a singleton in its sample. The V call is TRBV6-4, the J call TRBJ1-6, with D unresolved. The CDR3 extends over 14 amino acids. CDR1 is MRHNA and CDR2 is SNTAGT in the germline V gene. Between the trimmed V and J ends, which lost 3 bases and 6 bases, there was a span of 9 bases. The chain's CDR3 is CASSERPFNSPLHF. In DNA, the CDR3 is TGTGCCAGCAGTGAAAGGCCGTTTAATTCACCCCTCCACTTT.

The chain is built from TRBV6-1 and TRBJ1-3; D is ambiguous. The V end lost 7 bases, the J end lost 9 bases, and 13 bases lay between the germline ends. Germline lookup yields CDR1 MNHNS and CDR2 SASEGT. This CDR3 region has 12 residues. The CDR3 nucleotides are TGTGCCAGCACCTCGGGCGGCGGCACCATATATTTT. This codes for CASTSGGGTIYF.

This clone was found once. The sample contains more than one DNA sequence encoding this CDR3. The chain joins TRBV10-1 to TRBJ2-2; unclear D gene. The CDR3 totals 14 residues. Per germline, CDR1 WNHNN and CDR2 SYGVQD (reference sequence). V lost 3 bases and J lost 2, with 7 bases in between. In DNA, the CDR3 is TGCGCCAGCAGTGAACGGAGAAACACCGGGGAGCTGTTTTTT. Translated, it gives CASSERRNTGELFF.

This clone was recorded only once. The chain has TRBV6-5 and TRBJ2-7; the D gene is possibly TRBD1 (5 bases). Germline values: CDR1 MNHEY, CDR2 SVGAGI. The V gene lost 6 bases and the J gene lost 0 bases, with 12 bases spanning the gap. CDR3 size: 14 residues. This CDR3 reads CASRQTVSSYEQYF. The CDR3 DNA follows: TGTGCCAGCAGACAGACAGTGAGCTCCTACGAGCAGTACTTC.

This clone has just one count. The CDR3 loop reads CSVEDLEGNQFF. CDR3 bases: TGCAGCGTTGAAGATCTGGAGGGAAACCAGTTCTTC. The chain employs TRBV29-1 and TRBJ2-1; possibly TRBD2 for D (6 bases). The CDR3 runs 12 residues. Deletions cut 0 bases from V and 13 bases from J, with 13 bases between. Germline V gene data show CDR1 as SQVTM and CDR2 as ANQGSEA.

On this clone itself: Different DNA sequences within this sample yield the same CDR3. This chain connects TRBV27 to TRBJ1-5, with D possibly being TRBD1 (5 bases). The V and J ends lost 6 bases and 0 bases respectively, with 9 bases between them. The length of the CDR3 is 14 residues. The germline CDR1 and CDR2 sequences are MNHEY and SMNVEV (reference sequence). The CDR3 region has the DNA TGTGCCAGCAGAGGGACGGGTAGCAATCAGCCCCAGCATTTT. The encoded protein is CASRGTGSNQPQHF.

V gene TRBV9 combines with J gene TRBJ2-2; unclear D gene. V was shortened by 2 bases and J by 9 bases, with 11 bases between the two germline ends. This CDR3 is 13 amino acids long. Per germline, CDR1 SGDLS and CDR2 YYNGEE. Here the CDR3 reads CASSVGFGRELFF. In nucleotides, the CDR3 is TGTGCCAGCAGCGTCGGGTTTGGGCGGGAGCTGTTTTTT. Variable domain in full (rest from reference TRBV9 and TRBJ2-2): DSGVTQTPKHLITATGQRVTLRCSPRSGDLSVYWYQQSLDQGLQFLIQYYNGEERAKGNILERFSAQQFPDLHSELNLSSLELGDSALYFCASSVGFGRELFFGEGSRLTVL.

As concerns this clone: The same CDR3 can be traced to other DNA sequences in this sample. This chain connects TRBV30 to TRBJ1-1, with D maybe TRBD1 (5 bases). V dropped 3 bases and J dropped 1 base, with 9 bases sitting between them. The length of the CDR3 is 13 residues. CDR1 is GTSNPN and CDR2 is SVGIG in the germline V gene (reference sequence). CDR3 sequence reads: CAWRPGQNTEAFF. In DNA form, the CDR3 reads TGTGCCTGGAGACCAGGACAGAACACTGAAGCTTTCTTT.

Concerning this clone: Germline and junction disagree at one end, which may indicate a read error. The chain couples TRBV7-7 to TRBJ2-5, with D hard to call. Germline-derived CDR1 and CDR2 are SSHAT and FNYEAQ (reference sequence). CDR3 length: 15 residues. The CDR3 nucleotides read TGTGCTAGCAGCTTGGCCCCAGGATATCAAGAGACCCAGTACTTC. Protein sequence: CASSLAPGYQETQYF.